This paragraph reports one TCR beta chain. Its specificity is unknown. This CDR3 is 14 amino acids long. V shed 6 bases and J shed 2 bases, with 12 bases lying between them. The germline V gene has CDR1 SGHTS and CDR2 YDEGEE. The source of the sample is a study of cytomegalovirus exposure and HLA in healthy donors. Notes on the study in general: The study found most TCR sequences rare, yet found some public TCRs in many donors.

Here immunoSEQ multiplex PCR was the method, and the copy in TCRdb shows in-frame clones only, minus some. The sample holds some 110,000 clones, about 82% seen once. The genes are TRBV5-8 and TRBJ1-5; unclear D gene. The sample consisted of PBMCs. This clonotype was obtained from a man younger than 30 in good health and CMV-seronegative. The CDR3 sequence is CASTYLGGNQPQHF. The CDR3 DNA sequence: TGTGCCAGCACTTATTTGGGAGGCAATCAGCCCCAGCATTTT.